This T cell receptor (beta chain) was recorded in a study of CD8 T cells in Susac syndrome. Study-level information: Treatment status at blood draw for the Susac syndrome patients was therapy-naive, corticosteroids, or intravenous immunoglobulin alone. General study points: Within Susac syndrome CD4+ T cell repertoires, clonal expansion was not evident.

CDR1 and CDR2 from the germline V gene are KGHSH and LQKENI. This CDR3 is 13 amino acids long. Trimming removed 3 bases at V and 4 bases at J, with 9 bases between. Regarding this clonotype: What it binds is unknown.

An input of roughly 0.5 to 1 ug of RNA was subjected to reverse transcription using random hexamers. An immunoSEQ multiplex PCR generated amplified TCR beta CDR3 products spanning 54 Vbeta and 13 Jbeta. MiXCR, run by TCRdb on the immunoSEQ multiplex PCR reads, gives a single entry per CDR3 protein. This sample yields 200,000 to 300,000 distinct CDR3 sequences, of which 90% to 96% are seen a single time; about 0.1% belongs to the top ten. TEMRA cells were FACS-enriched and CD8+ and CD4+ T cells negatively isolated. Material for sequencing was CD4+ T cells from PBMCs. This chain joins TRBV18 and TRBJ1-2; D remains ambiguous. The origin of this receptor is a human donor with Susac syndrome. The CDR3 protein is CASSPSTGYGYTF. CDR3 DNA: TGTGCCAGCTCACCGTCGACTGGCTATGGCTACACCTTC.